This TCR beta chain was captured by sequencing in a study of shared clonotypes between healthy human individuals. The naive CD8 fraction comprised CD45RO-negative cells positively selected for CCR7 and excluded terminally differentiated effector memory CD45RA+ cells. Sequenced by immunoSEQ multiplex PCR; TCRdb stores in-frame clones only, minus some. The sample has 660,000 or so clones; approximately 96% are singletons. The ends were cut back, 3 bases at V and 5 bases at J, with 5 bases in the middle. CDR1 and CDR2 (germline): MRHNA, SNTAGT. The length of the CDR3 is 12 residues. This TCR was recovered from a woman aged 25-40 years in good health. The chain is built from TRBV6-4 and TRBJ2-1; D unclear. Input material: naive CD8+ T cells sorted from blood. The CDR3 bases are TGTGCCAGCAGTGAATCGAACAATGAGCAGTTCTTC. Translation: CASSESNNEQFF.